This T cell receptor (beta chain) appears in the sequencing data of a study of T cell responses to AZD1222 COVID-19 vaccine. General study points: Donors skewed white British and female; clonal diversity was possibly underestimated.

This CDR3 is built from 17 residues. CDR1 LGHDT and CDR2 YNNKEL come from the germline V gene (reference sequence). The ends were cut back, 4 bases at V and 4 bases at J, with 22 bases in the middle. This clone was found once. Its antigen is currently unknown. Sequencing used immunoSEQ multiplex PCR; TCRdb keeps in-frame clones, though not all of them. The sample has about 73,000 clones; roughly 87% are singletons. The source material was peripheral blood, sampled 28 days after the second AZD1222 dose. The sequence derives from an adult who received the AZD1222 COVID-19 vaccine. The V gene is TRBV3-1 (or the pseudogene TRBV3-2), the J gene TRBJ1-2, with D possibly matching TRBD1 (6 bases). The CDR3 DNA sequence: TGTGCCAGCAGCCGAACGACAGGTCCCGCTGAGGGCTATGGCTACACCTTC. It specifies CASSRTTGPAEGYGYTF.